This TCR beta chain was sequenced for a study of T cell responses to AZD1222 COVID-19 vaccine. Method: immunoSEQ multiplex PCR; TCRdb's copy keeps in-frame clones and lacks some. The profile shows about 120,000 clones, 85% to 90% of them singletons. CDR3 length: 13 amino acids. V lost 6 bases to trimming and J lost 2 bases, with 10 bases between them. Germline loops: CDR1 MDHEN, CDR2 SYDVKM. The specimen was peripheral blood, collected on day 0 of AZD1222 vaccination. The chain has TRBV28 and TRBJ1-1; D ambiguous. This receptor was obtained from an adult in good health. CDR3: CASSPRPNTEAFF. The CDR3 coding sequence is TGTGCCAGCAGCCCCCGCCCTAACACTGAAGCTTTCTTT.